This T cell receptor beta chain was sequenced for a study of sequential checkpoint blockade in melanoma. The wider study: Arm A got nivolumab then ipilimumab; arm B the reverse, 1:1. Each arm's sequence ended with maintenance nivolumab.

Treatment indicated: randomized to nivolumab then ipilimumab (arm A) or the reverse (arm B). Live CD3+CD8+ CD19− CD56− cells were sorted from PBMCs. Here immunoSEQ multiplex PCR was the method, and the copy in TCRdb shows in-frame clones only, minus some. The repertoire consists of over 15,000 clones, with nearly 80% occurring once and the leading ten covering roughly 12%. Germline loops: CDR1 SGHAT, CDR2 FQNNGV. V lost 2 bases and J 0 bases, leaving 11 bases between the germline ends. The CDR3 spans 15 residues. The chain is built from TRBV11-2 and TRBJ2-7; possible D gene TRBD1, 6 bases. The sequences come from CD8+ T cells sorted from blood (inferred from file names), collected from a patient given nivolumab and ipilimumab in sequence. This TCR was sampled from a human donor with melanoma. CDR3 bases: TGTGCCAGCAGCTTACTACAGGGAAGCTCCTACGAGCAGTACTTC. This translates into CASSLLQGSSYEQYF.